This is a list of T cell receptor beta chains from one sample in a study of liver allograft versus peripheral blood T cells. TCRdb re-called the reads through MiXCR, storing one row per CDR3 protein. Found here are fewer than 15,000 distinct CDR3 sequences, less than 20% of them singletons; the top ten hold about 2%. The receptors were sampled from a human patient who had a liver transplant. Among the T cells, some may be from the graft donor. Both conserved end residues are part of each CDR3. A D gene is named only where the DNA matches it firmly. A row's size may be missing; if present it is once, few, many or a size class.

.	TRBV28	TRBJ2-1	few	CASSSPGLSSYNEQFF	TGTGCCAGCAGCTCGCCCGGGTTGAGCTCCTACAATGAGCAGTTCTTC
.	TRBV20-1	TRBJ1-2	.	CSAETATYGYTF	TGCAGTGCAGAGACAGCCACCTATGGCTACACCTTC
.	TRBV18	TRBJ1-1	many	CASSPESTGRFGTEAFF	TGTGCCAGCTCCCCCGAGAGTACAGGGAGGTTCGGAACTGAAGCTTTCTTT
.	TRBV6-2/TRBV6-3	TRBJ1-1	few	CASILDDTRTEAFF	.
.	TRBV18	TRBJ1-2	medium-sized	CASSLSVTNYGYTF	TGTGCCAGCTCACTTTCTGTTACTAACTATGGCTACACCTTC
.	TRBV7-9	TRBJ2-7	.	CASNNNYEQYF	TGTGCCAGCAACAACAACTACGAGCAGTACTTC
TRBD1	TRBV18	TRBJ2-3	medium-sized	CASSVSQGRTDTQYF	TGTGCCAGCTCAGTCTCACAGGGGCGCACAGATACGCAGTATTTT
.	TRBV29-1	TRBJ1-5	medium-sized	CSVGAGRNQPQHF	TGCAGCGTTGGAGCAGGGCGCAATCAGCCCCAGCATTTT
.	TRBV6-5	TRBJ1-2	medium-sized	CASSRGGLYGYTF	TGTGCCAGCAGTAGGGGGGGGCTCTATGGCTACACCTTC
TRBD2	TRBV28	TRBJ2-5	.	CASSSYRSSGVGSEETQYF	TGTGCCAGCAGTTCCTACCGGTCCAGCGGGGTCGGAAGCGAAGAGACCCAGTACTTC
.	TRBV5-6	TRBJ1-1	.	CASSLTGRSEAFF	TGTGCCAGCAGCTTGACAGGGAGGTCTGAAGCTTTCTTT
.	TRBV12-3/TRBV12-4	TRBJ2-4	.	CASRPLGGGAKNIQYF	TGTGCCAGCAGACCTCTTGGTGGGGGAGCCAAAAACATTCAGTACTTC
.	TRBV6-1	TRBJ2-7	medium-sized	CASSLQGGEQYF	TGTGCCAGCAGCCTACAGGGGGGGGAGCAGTACTTC
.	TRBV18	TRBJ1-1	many	CASSPPMDTEAFF	TGTGCCAGCTCACCCCCAATGGACACTGAAGCTTTCTTT
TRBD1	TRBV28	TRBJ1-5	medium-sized	CASSPTTGGNQPQHF	TGTGCCAGCAGCCCCACGACAGGGGGCAATCAGCCCCAGCATTTT
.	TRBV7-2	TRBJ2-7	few	CASSLEHYSYEQYF	TGTGCCAGCAGCTTAGAACATTACTCCTACGAGCAGTACTTC
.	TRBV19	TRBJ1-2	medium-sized	CASSPTGFGGYGYTF	TGTGCCAGTAGTCCTACAGGGTTCGGAGGCTATGGCTACACCTTC
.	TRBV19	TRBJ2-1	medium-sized	CASSIDLDRFEQFF	TGTGCCAGTAGTATAGATCTAGATAGGTTTGAGCAGTTCTTC
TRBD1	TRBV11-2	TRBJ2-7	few	CASSSLGGTGSSYEQYF	TGTGCCAGCAGCTCGCTCGGCGGGACAGGGAGCTCCTACGAGCAGTACTTC
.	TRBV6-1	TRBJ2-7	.	CASKYAYEQYF	TGTGCCAGCAAATACGCCTACGAGCAGTACTTC
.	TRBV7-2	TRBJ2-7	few	CASSQNKGYEQYF	TGTGCCAGCAGTCAAAACAAGGGCTACGAGCAGTACTTC
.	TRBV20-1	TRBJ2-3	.	CSARFDGIRELSTDTQYF	TGCAGTGCTAGGTTCGATGGGATTCGGGAACTAAGCACAGATACGCAGTATTTT
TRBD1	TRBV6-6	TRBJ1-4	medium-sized	CASSYSMGQGLANEKLFF	TGTGCCAGCAGTTACTCGATGGGACAGGGCTTAGCTAATGAAAAACTGTTTTTT
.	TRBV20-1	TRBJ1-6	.	CSGIQGLGSPLHF	TGCAGTGGCATACAGGGACTAGGTTCACCCCTCCACTTT
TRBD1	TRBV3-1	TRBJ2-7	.	CASSQSSLTGTREQYF	TGTGCCAGCAGCCAAAGCTCCTTGACAGGGACCAGAGAGCAGTACTTC
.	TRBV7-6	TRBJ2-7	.	CASSLGLGPSSYEQYF	TGTGCCAGCAGCTTAGGGTTGGGGCCAAGCTCCTACGAGCAGTACTTC
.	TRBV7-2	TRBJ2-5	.	CASSLNRGETQYF	TGTGCCAGCAGCTTAAATAGGGGAGAGACCCAGTACTTC
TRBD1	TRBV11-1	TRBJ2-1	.	CASSLGGTGGYNEQFF	TGTGCCAGCAGCTTAGGGGGGACAGGGGGCTACAATGAGCAGTTCTTC
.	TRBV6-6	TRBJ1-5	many	CASNWGAGARDQPQHF	TGTGCCAGCAACTGGGGGGCAGGGGCTCGCGATCAGCCCCAGCATTTT
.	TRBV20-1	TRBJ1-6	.	CSADQGNSPLHF	TGCAGTGCGGATCAGGGGAATTCACCCCTCCACTTT
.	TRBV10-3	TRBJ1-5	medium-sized	CATGWTDSNQPQHF	TGTGCCACCGGGTGGACAGATAGCAATCAGCCCCAGCATTTT
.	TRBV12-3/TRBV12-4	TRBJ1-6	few	CASTRRTEGSPLHF	TGTGCCAGCACCAGAAGGACTGAAGGTTCACCCCTCCACTTT
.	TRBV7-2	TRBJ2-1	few	CASSFSWGPNEQFF	TGTGCCAGCAGCTTTTCTTGGGGCCCCAATGAGCAGTTCTTC
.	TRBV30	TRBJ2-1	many	CAWTQGGINEQFF	TGTGCCTGGACACAGGGTGGCATTAATGAGCAGTTCTTC
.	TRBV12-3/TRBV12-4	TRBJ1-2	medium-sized	CASSPSATDYYGYTF	TGTGCCAGCAGTCCCTCAGCGACAGATTACTATGGCTACACCTTC
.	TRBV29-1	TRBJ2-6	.	CSVFGANVLTF	TGCAGCGTGTTCGGGGCCAACGTCCTGACTTTC
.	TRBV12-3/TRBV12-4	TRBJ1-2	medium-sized	CASNPRGANYGYTF	TGTGCCAGCAACCCGAGAGGAGCTAACTATGGCTACACCTTC